This T cell receptor (beta chain) was retrieved from a study of shared clonotypes between healthy human individuals. As defined, naive CD8 cells were CD45RO-negative and positively selected for CCR7, with terminally differentiated effector memory CD45RA+ cells excluded. Concerning this clone: Its target is not known. The sample has other DNA sequences that encode this CDR3 too.

The authors loaded roughly 200 ng DNA, 25,000 to 30,000 T cell genomes, into sorted-subset replicate PCRs. The repertoire was sequenced with immunoSEQ multiplex PCR; TCRdb's copy has only in-frame clones and lacks some. The sample shows 550,000 to 650,000 clones, approximately 96% of them seen only once. The study, taken as a whole, reports: Of the naive CD4 clonotypes, approximately 5% were shared across a handful of donors.

CDR1 SNHLY and CDR2 FYNNEI come from the germline V gene. The CDR3 has 13 residues. The V end was cut by 3 bases, the J end by 1 base, with 7 bases between. Material: naive CD8+ T cells sorted from blood. The V and J genes are TRBV2 and TRBJ2-7; D unclear. The sequence derives from a woman aged 25-40 years in good health. The CDR3 loop reads CASSDTESYEQYF. The CDR3 DNA reads TGTGCCAGCAGTGATACAGAGTCCTACGAGCAGTACTTC.